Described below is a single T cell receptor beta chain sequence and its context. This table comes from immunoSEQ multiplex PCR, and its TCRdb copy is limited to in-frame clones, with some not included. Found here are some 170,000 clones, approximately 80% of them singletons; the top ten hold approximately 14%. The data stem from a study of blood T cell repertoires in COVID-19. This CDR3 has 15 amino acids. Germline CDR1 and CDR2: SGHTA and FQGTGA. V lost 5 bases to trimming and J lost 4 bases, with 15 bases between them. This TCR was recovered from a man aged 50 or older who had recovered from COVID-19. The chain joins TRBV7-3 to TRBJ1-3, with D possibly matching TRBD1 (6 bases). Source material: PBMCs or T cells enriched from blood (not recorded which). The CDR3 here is CASSPGAGFGNTIYF. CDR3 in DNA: TGTGCCAGCAGCCCAGGGGCAGGGTTCGGAAACACCATATATTTT. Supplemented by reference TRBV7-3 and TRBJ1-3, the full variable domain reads GAGVSQTPSNKVTEKGKYVELRCDPISGHTALYWYRQSLGQGPEFLIYFQGTGAADDSGLPNDRFFAVRPEGSVSTLKIQRTERGDSAVYLCASSPGAGFGNTIYFGEGSWLTVV.